A selection of T cell receptor beta chains follows, all from one sample in a study of siplizumab effects on memory and regulatory T cells. The data were produced by immunoSEQ multiplex PCR, yet TCRdb's version contains in-frame clones alone and is incomplete. The data hold some 100,000 clones, with roughly 96% observed a single time. Sequenced input: naive CD4+ T cells sorted from blood. All receptors come from a human donor in good health. CDR3s leave out the opening cysteine and the closing phenylalanine or tryptophan. Fields, in order: V gene, CDR3 length, CDR3 protein.

v_call: TRBV7-2; cdr3_length: 12; cdr3_aa: ASSIRVPYYEQY
v_call: TRBV28; cdr3_length: 12; cdr3_aa: ASSLTGPGNTIY
v_call: TRBV5-1; cdr3_length: 12; cdr3_aa: ASSPIVDTGELF
v_call: TRBV4-1; cdr3_length: 13; cdr3_aa: ASSQQTGPAYEQY
v_call: TRBV28; cdr3_length: 12; cdr3_aa: ASRPGGASYEQY
v_call: TRBV7-3; cdr3_length: 17; cdr3_aa: ASSLSLGTINSGANVLT
v_call: TRBV5-1; cdr3_length: 12; cdr3_aa: ASSLSFSGNTIY
v_call: TRBV5-1; cdr3_length: 12; cdr3_aa: ASSLGQRSYEQY
v_call: TRBV12-5; cdr3_length: 12; cdr3_aa: ASGLVLQVEEQY
v_call: TRBV28; cdr3_length: 12; cdr3_aa: ASSFGGGRSPLH
v_call: TRBV28; cdr3_length: 13; cdr3_aa: ASTPPRVGTDTQY
v_call: TRBV10-1; cdr3_length: 15; cdr3_aa: ASSGRKGLEDAREQF
v_call: TRBV7-2; cdr3_length: 11; cdr3_aa: ASSLAGFDGYT
v_call: TRBV5-4; cdr3_length: 13; cdr3_aa: ASSLLAGGDNEQF
v_call: TRBV5-1; cdr3_length: 12; cdr3_aa: ASSLGGPTDTQY
v_call: TRBV7-2; cdr3_length: 10; cdr3_aa: ATARSLQPQH
v_call: TRBV19; cdr3_length: 11; cdr3_aa: ASSTRDIYGYT
v_call: TRBV7-8; cdr3_length: 13; cdr3_aa: ASSLGSPGHSPLH
v_call: TRBV4-1; cdr3_length: 12; cdr3_aa: ASSTGHYNQPQH
v_call: TRBV18; cdr3_length: 14; cdr3_aa: ASSLTGSVAKNIQY
v_call: TRBV4-2; cdr3_length: 10; cdr3_aa: ASSHGGTEAF
v_call: TRBV2; cdr3_length: 13; cdr3_aa: ASRNSGGSGNTIY
v_call: TRBV9; cdr3_length: 13; cdr3_aa: ASSVDPAVPDTQY
v_call: TRBV10-3; cdr3_length: 11; cdr3_aa: ATSSGTEETQY
v_call: TRBV7-2; cdr3_length: 14; cdr3_aa: ASSGGTGERNQPQH
v_call: TRBV6-5; cdr3_length: 12; cdr3_aa: ASTTLRGDSPLH
v_call: TRBV6-1; cdr3_length: 15; cdr3_aa: ASSAGQGVIGQETQY
v_call: TRBV6-1; cdr3_length: 13; cdr3_aa: ASSENGGGRYEQY
v_call: TRBV6-5; cdr3_length: 12; cdr3_aa: ASRARPGANVLT
v_call: TRBV6-1; cdr3_length: 11; cdr3_aa: ASRAGQGYEQY
v_call: TRBV5-1; cdr3_length: 14; cdr3_aa: ASSDPQAGANSPLH
v_call: TRBV9; cdr3_length: 16; cdr3_aa: ASSPRRGAIFGNTEAF
v_call: TRBV7-9; cdr3_length: 10; cdr3_aa: ASSSGQYEQY
v_call: TRBV15; cdr3_length: 11; cdr3_aa: ATSSRLNTEAF
v_call: TRBV5-4; cdr3_length: 10; cdr3_aa: ASSWAGDGYT
v_call: TRBV28; cdr3_length: 16; cdr3_aa: ASSWGGAGGHGTDTQY
v_call: TRBV2; cdr3_length: 13; cdr3_aa: ASSEPGLVSGEQF
v_call: TRBV9; cdr3_length: 11; cdr3_aa: ASSVVGQGPLH
v_call: TRBV2; cdr3_length: 10; cdr3_aa: ASSERGYEQY
v_call: TRBV7-9; cdr3_length: 12; cdr3_aa: ASSLGGSAYEQY
v_call: TRBV5-6; cdr3_length: 12; cdr3_aa: ASSPRQGIGELF
v_call: TRBV30; cdr3_length: 11; cdr3_aa: AWTGTYNSPLH
v_call: TRBV6-1; cdr3_length: 14; cdr3_aa: ASSGRTGWGYNEQF
v_call: TRBV28; cdr3_length: 11; cdr3_aa: ASSGTPNTEAF
v_call: TRBV5-1; cdr3_length: 14; cdr3_aa: ASSLRLGPGYNEQF
v_call: TRBV5-5; cdr3_length: 13; cdr3_aa: ASSTTRGLPYEQY
v_call: TRBV6-5; cdr3_length: 12; cdr3_aa: ASSPRGANTEAF
v_call: TRBV9; cdr3_length: 15; cdr3_aa: ASSVGPGLVATDTQY
v_call: TRBV5-4; cdr3_length: 11; cdr3_aa: ASSAGRQETQY
v_call: TRBV11-2; cdr3_length: 14; cdr3_aa: ASSLLAGGDFYEQY
v_call: TRBV7-9; cdr3_length: 11; cdr3_aa: ASSRQSQETQY
v_call: TRBV5-1; cdr3_length: 12; cdr3_aa: ASSLEDSGNTIY
v_call: TRBV12-5; cdr3_length: 12; cdr3_aa: ASGLVQAVYEQY
v_call: TRBV19; cdr3_length: 12; cdr3_aa: ASTPLTAGNTIY
v_call: TRBV7-3; cdr3_length: 11; cdr3_aa: ASSLLGSGELF
v_call: TRBV7-2; cdr3_length: 14; cdr3_aa: ASSLTGGPSNQPQH
v_call: TRBV21-1; cdr3_length: 12; cdr3_aa: ASLLRDRAAGGY
v_call: TRBV5-1; cdr3_length: 11; cdr3_aa: ASSYGDGNTIY
v_call: TRBV18; cdr3_length: 13; cdr3_aa: ASSARGQQNTEAF